This T cell receptor beta chain derives from a study of metastatic and nonmetastatic thyroid tumors. Overall study context: Repertoires of blood and of tissue (tumor or nodule) from malignant and benign thyroid patients were compared. Points from the study as a whole: Versus benign nodules, malignant thyroid tumors reportedly had significantly higher TCR beta diversity, in blood and tumor.

Original methodology: Between-group CDR3 differences, defined by clinicopathological status, yielded a distant-metastasis classifier for papillary thyroid cancer. TCRdb ran MiXCR on the PCR reads. TCRdb's processing, not the authors' own work, is the source of the V and J calls. This table holds 24,000 or so clones, around 20% found once. All patients reached thyroid surgery having received no treatment beforehand. On this clone itself: What it binds is not known.

The germline V gene encodes CDR1 SGHDN and CDR2 FVKESK. The V segment lost 4 bases and the J segment 1 base; nucleotides outside the gene matches: 9. The CDR3 sequence is 16 residues long. Sequencing was carried out using blood. The V call is TRBV14, the J call TRBJ1-1, with 7 bases identical to TRBD1. This sequence was found in a male donor with papillary thyroid cancer or a benign thyroid nodule (not recorded which). Some clones in this sample may be carry-over from other donors' samples. CDR3 coding DNA: TGTGCCAGCAGCCCTGACAGGGAGTTTAGGAACACTGAAGCTTTCTTT. As protein: CASSPDREFRNTEAFF. The whole variable domain, remainder taken from reference TRBV14 and TRBJ1-1, is EAGVTQFPSHSVIEKGQTVTLRCDPISGHDNLYWYRRVMGKEIKFLLHFVKESKQDESGMPNNRFLAERTGGTYSTLKVQPAELEDSGVYFCASSPDREFRNTEAFFGQGTRLTVV.